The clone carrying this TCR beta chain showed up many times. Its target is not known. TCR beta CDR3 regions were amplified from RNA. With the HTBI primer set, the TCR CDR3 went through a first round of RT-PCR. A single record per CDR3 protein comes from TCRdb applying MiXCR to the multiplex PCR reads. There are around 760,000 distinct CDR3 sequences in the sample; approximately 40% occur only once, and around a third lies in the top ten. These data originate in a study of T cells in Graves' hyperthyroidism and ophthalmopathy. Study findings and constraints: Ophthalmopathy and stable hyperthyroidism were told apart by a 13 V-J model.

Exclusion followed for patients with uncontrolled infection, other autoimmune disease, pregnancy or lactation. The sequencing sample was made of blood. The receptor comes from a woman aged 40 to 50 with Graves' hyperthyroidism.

In nucleotides, the CDR3 is TGTGCCAGCAGCTCGACAGGGGATTCACCCCTCCACTTT. This encodes CASSSTGDSPLHF. The V call is TRBV7-6, the J call TRBJ1-6; 8 positions match TRBD1. V was clipped by 4 bases and J by 8 bases; unmatched bases: 1. The CDR3 is 13 amino acids. Germline V lookup: CDR1 SGHVS, CDR2 FNYEAQ.